Below are 32 T cell receptor beta chains sequenced from a single sample in a study of lymphopenia after photon versus proton radiotherapy. Assay: immunoSEQ multiplex PCR; the TCRdb copy retains only in-frame clones and omits some. Here the sample spans tens of thousands of clones, 82% being singletons. Sequencing used peripheral blood, obtained from a patient treated with proton-based radiotherapy. The receptors derive from a woman aged 65 to 85 with pancreatic cancer.

The V and J genes are TRBV6-5 and TRBJ2-1; TRBD1 or TRBD2 may be the D gene (5 bases each). V lost 4 bases and J 8 bases, leaving 15 bases between the germline ends. The CDR3 length is 14 residues. The germline V gene has CDR1 MNHEY and CDR2 SVGAGI. This CDR3 is CASSSLYLGDEQFF. The CDR3 DNA is TGTGCCAGCAGTTCCCTCTACCTGGGGGATGAGCAGTTCTTC.

The chain has TRBV7-9 and TRBJ1-2, with 9 bases aligning to TRBD1. The CDR3 has 14 amino acids. Germline loops: CDR1 SEHNR, CDR2 FQNEAQ (reference sequence). V dropped 5 bases and J dropped 8; count of bases not matched to a gene: 9. In DNA form, the CDR3 reads TGTGCCAGCAGCCTGGGACAGGGAGGACGAGGCTACACCTTC. Translating it yields CASSLGQGGRGYTF. The full variable domain, with the rest looked up from reference TRBV7-9 and TRBJ1-2, is DTGVSQNPRHKITKRGQNVTFRCDPISEHNRLYWYRQTLGQGPEFLTYFQNEAQLEKSRLLSDRFSAERPKGSFSTLEIQRTEQGDSAMYLCASSLGQGGRGYTFGSGTRLTVV.

The chain combines TRBV14 with TRBJ1-5, with D unclear. The CDR3 length is 15 residues. The V gene's germline CDR1 is SGHDN and CDR2 FVKESK. Between the trimmed V and J ends, which lost 6 bases and 2 bases, there was a span of 14 bases. The CDR3 is CASSPSGNGNQPQHF. The CDR3 DNA sequence: TGTGCCAGCAGTCCAAGTGGTAATGGCAATCAGCCCCAGCATTTT.

V and J are TRBV7-2 and TRBJ2-7; TRBD2 matches at 11 bases. The CDR3 covers 15 residues. CDR1 and CDR2 (germline): SGHTA, FQGNSA. With V trimmed by 6 bases and J by 5 bases, 9 bases remained unmatched. This chain's CDR3 is CASRLTSGAANEQYF. The CDR3 DNA reads as TGTGCCAGCAGACTGACTAGCGGGGCCGCCAACGAGCAGTACTTC.

This clone was seen only a few times. The V and J genes are TRBV2 and TRBJ2-5, with 10 bases that match TRBD2. The V gene end was trimmed by 6 bases and the J gene end by 5 bases; junction bases not matched to a gene: 9. The germline gives CDR1 SNHLY, CDR2 FYNNEI. CDR3 length equals 15 residues. The CDR3 DNA follows: TGTGCCAGCAGCCCCGGGACTAGCGAAGGGGAGACCCAGTACTTC. Its translation is CASSPGTSEGETQYF.

The CDR3, as DNA: TGCAGCGTTGAGGCAGGGGGCGGCTACGAGCAGTACTTC. It translates to CSVEAGGGYEQYF. J is TRBJ2-7 and V is TRBV29-1; TRBD1 matches 8 bases. The V and J ends lost 3 bases and 3 bases, in that order; junction bases with no gene match: 4. The CDR3 is made up of 13 amino acids. Germline V gives CDR1 SQVTM, CDR2 ANQGSEA.

The chain carries TRBV29-1 and TRBJ2-3; D assignment may be TRBD1 or TRBD2 (5 bases each). The CDR3 contains 15 residues. Trimming shortened V by 1 base and J by 3 bases, and 14 bases separated the two germline ends. CDR1 and CDR2 from the germline V gene are SQVTM and ANQGSEA. The CDR3 loop reads CSVEGGAYGTDTQYF. The CDR3 nucleotides read TGCAGCGTTGAAGGAGGGGCGTATGGGACAGATACGCAGTATTTT.

The genes are TRBV4-2 and TRBJ1-1; D possibly corresponds to TRBD1 (5 bases). This CDR3 region has 15 residues. The V end lost 0 bases, the J end lost 5 bases, and 13 bases lay between the germline ends. Germline assignment: CDR1 LGHNA and CDR2 YNFKEQ. The CDR3 DNA reads TGTGCCAGCAGCCAAGATGGCCCCAGGGCAACTGAAGCTTTCTTT. It is translated as CASSQDGPRATEAFF.

The gene calls are TRBV6-5 and TRBJ1-2; possibly TRBD1 for D (5 bases). Germline loops: CDR1 MNHEY, CDR2 SVGAGI. Trimming removed 6 bases from V and 8 bases from J, with 16 bases in between. CDR3 length: 13 residues. In nucleotides, the CDR3 is TGTGCCAGCAGCTTAGGGGAGGGGCTCGGCTACACCTTC. Translating it yields CASSLGEGLGYTF.

On this clone itself: Sequence at one end of the junction differs from germline and may be a read error. The chain carries TRBV5-3 and TRBJ2-7; D is uncertain. Being an ORF, TRBV5-3 has a function that is uncertain. The CDR3 consists of 10 residues. CDR3 residues: CARSLDPIAF. The CDR3 DNA sequence: TGTGCCAGAAGCTTGGACCCAATCGCCTTC.

The gene calls are TRBV28 and TRBJ1-2; no firm D call. The CDR3 spans 13 residues. Trimming cost V 3 bases and J 4 bases, with 9 bases left between them. CDR1 is MDHEN and CDR2 is SYDVKM in the germline V gene. The CDR3, as DNA: TGTGCCAGCAGTTTGGGAAGACGCTATGGCTACACCTTC. Protein: CASSLGRRYGYTF.

The chain links TRBV5-1 to TRBJ2-1; the D is unclear. The V gene's germline CDR1 is SGHRS and CDR2 YFSETQ. The V gene lost 0 bases and the J gene lost 5 bases, with 9 bases spanning the gap. The CDR3 covers 14 residues. The CDR3 DNA reads as TGCGCCAGCAGCTTGGGGGGAATCGACAATGAGCAGTTCTTC. It codes for CASSLGGIDNEQFF.

This sequence joins TRBV28 and TRBJ1-3; D unclear. The V gene's germline CDR1 is MDHEN and CDR2 SYDVKM. V shed 5 bases and J shed 0 bases, with 8 bases lying between them. CDR3 size: 14 residues. The CDR3 sequence: CASSEPSSGNTIYF. DNA of the CDR3: TGTGCCAGCAGTGAGCCCAGCTCTGGAAACACCATATATTTT.

V gene TRBV25-1 combines with J gene TRBJ2-7, with 9 bases matching TRBD2. This CDR3 is built from 14 residues. In germline, CDR1 is MGHDK, CDR2 SYGVNS. Trimming cost V 6 bases and J 7 bases; bases outside gene matches: 10. CDR3 amino acids: CASSQIAGVGEQYF. The DNA of the CDR3 is TGTGCCAGCAGCCAAATAGCGGGAGTTGGGGAGCAGTACTTC.

The genes are TRBV5-1 and TRBJ2-5; possibly TRBD2 for D (6 bases). The V end was cut by 1 base, the J end by 5 bases, with 15 bases between. Per germline, CDR1 SGHRS and CDR2 YFSETQ. The CDR3 loop spans 15 amino acids. CDR3 loop: CASSLRGERGETQYF. CDR3 DNA: TGCGCCAGCAGCTTGCGCGGGGAGAGAGGGGAGACCCAGTACTTC.

The chain links TRBV7-2 to TRBJ1-5, with a weak D call TRBD1 (5 bases). The V gene's germline CDR1 is SGHTA and CDR2 FQGNSA. V was clipped by 1 base and J by 3 bases, with 10 bases between them. The CDR3 is made up of 15 amino acids. The CDR3 reads CASSLVGVANQPQHF. The CDR3 nucleotides are TGTGCCAGCAGCTTAGTGGGGGTGGCCAATCAGCCCCAGCATTTT.

This clone was counted between two and nine times. V gene TRBV28 combines with J gene TRBJ2-7, with D possibly matching TRBD1 (6 bases). Looked up from germline, CDR1 is MDHEN and CDR2 is SYDVKM. CDR3 size: 15 residues. V lost 6 bases to trimming and J lost 3 bases, with 18 bases between them. CDR3 sequence reads: CASSQIQGPGYEQYF. In nucleotides, the CDR3 is TGTGCCAGCAGCCAAATACAGGGTCCGGGCTACGAGCAGTACTTC.

This clone was seen just once. The gene calls are TRBV11-3 and TRBJ1-2; 11 bases are a match to TRBD1. V trimming: 9 bases; J trimming: 6 bases; junction bases outside the gene matches: 3. The CDR3 contains 12 residues. Per germline, CDR1 SGHNT and CDR2 YENEEA. The CDR3 region is CASGQGADGYTF. CDR3 DNA sequence: TGTGCCAGTGGACAGGGGGCAGATGGCTACACCTTC.

There are a few counts of this clone. The chain combines TRBV4-1 with TRBJ2-7, with 10 bases fitting TRBD2. In germline, CDR1 is MGHRA, CDR2 YSYEKL. CDR3 length: 15 residues. With V trimmed by 2 bases and J by 3 bases, 4 bases remained unmatched. The CDR3 sequence is CASSQPASGSYEQYF. The CDR3 bases are TGCGCCAGCAGCCAACCGGCTAGCGGGAGCTACGAGCAGTACTTC.

The chain links TRBV13 to TRBJ2-5, with 9 bases aligning to TRBD2. Germline CDR1 and CDR2: PRHDT and FYEKMQ (reference sequence). J was trimmed by 0 bases and V by 0 bases; bases with no gene match: 2. CDR3 length: 16 residues. The DNA of the CDR3 is TGTGCCAGCAGCTTAGGACTAGCGGGCGACCAAGAGACCCAGTACTTC. This encodes CASSLGLAGDQETQYF. The variable domain in full, completed from reference TRBV13 and TRBJ2-5, reads AAGVIQSPRHLIKEKRETATLKCYPIPRHDTVYWYQQGPGQDPQFLISFYEKMQSDKGSIPDRFSAQQFSDYHSELNMSSLELGDSALYFCASSLGLAGDQETQYFGPGTRLLVL.

This clone was detected only once. The chain joins TRBV5-4 to TRBJ1-4; TRBD1 aligns across 10 bases. Germline V gene lookup returns CDR1 SGHNT and CDR2 YYREEE (reference sequence). The junction had 12 bases not matched to a gene; V was cut back by 2 bases and J by 8 bases. This CDR3 comprises 17 residues. CDR3 sequence: CASSLWTGGFTKEKLFF. The CDR3 coding sequence is TGTGCCAGCAGCTTATGGACAGGGGGTTTTACGAAGGAAAAACTGTTTTTT.

The rearrangement joins TRBV7-9 to TRBJ2-7, with 10 bases fitting TRBD1. This CDR3 is 16 amino acids long. Trimming at V came to 4 bases and at J to 5 bases, leaving 11 bases not matched to a gene. Looked up from germline, CDR1 is SEHNR and CDR2 is FQNEAQ (reference sequence). CDR3 sequence reads: CASSSPRQGATHEQYF. In DNA form, the CDR3 reads TGTGCCAGCAGCTCCCCCCGACAGGGGGCGACCCACGAGCAGTACTTC.

The V call is TRBV7-6, the J call TRBJ2-7; D may match TRBD1 or TRBD2 (5 bases each). Trimming left V 4 bases short and J 3 bases short, with 13 bases between. CDR3 length: 14 residues. The germline V gene has CDR1 SGHVS and CDR2 FNYEAQ. In DNA, the CDR3 is TGTGCCAGCAGCTCCGCCGGGGCTGACTACGAGCAGTACTTC. Protein product: CASSSAGADYEQYF.

The V call is TRBV5-6, the J call TRBJ2-3; D possibly corresponds to TRBD1 (6 bases). Trimming took 4 bases from V and 4 from J, leaving 13 bases between them. CDR3 length: 14 amino acids. Germline CDR1 reads SGHDT; CDR2 reads YYEEEE. CDR3 loop: CASSRGHGADTQYF. CDR3 nucleotide sequence: TGTGCCAGCAGCCGGGGACATGGGGCAGATACGCAGTATTTT.

V usage is TRBV7-2 and J usage is TRBJ2-1, with 7 bases lining up with TRBD1. Unmatched junction bases numbered 10, after V lost 5 bases and J lost 6 bases. The germline gives CDR1 SGHTA, CDR2 FQGNSA. There are 15 residues in the CDR3. The CDR3 sequence is CASSRQGLESNEQFF. CDR3 nucleotides: TGTGCCAGCAGCCGACAGGGATTGGAATCCAATGAGCAGTTCTTC.

This clone was observed once. CDR3 in DNA: TGTGCCAGCAGCTCCGTGACGGTAAAGGGTAATCAGCCCCAGCATTTT. Amino acids: CASSSVTVKGNQPQHF. The chain combines TRBV7-9 with TRBJ1-5; no definite D call. The length of the CDR3 is 16 residues. In germline, CDR1 is SEHNR, CDR2 FQNEAQ (reference sequence). Trimming cost V 4 bases and J 4 bases, with 17 bases left between them.

V usage is TRBV7-9 and J usage is TRBJ2-1, with TRBD2 matching 7 bases. The V gene's germline CDR1 is SEHNR and CDR2 FQNEAQ (reference sequence). V was pared by 3 bases and J by 10 bases, with 6 bases of the junction left unmatched. This CDR3 contains 13 residues. CDR3 loop: CASSLSREGEQFF. CDR3 nucleotides: TGTGCCAGCAGCTTGAGCAGGGAGGGGGAGCAGTTCTTC. The full variable domain, rest sourced from reference TRBV7-9 and TRBJ2-1, is DTGVSQNPRHKITKRGQNVTFRCDPISEHNRLYWYRQTLGQGPEFLTYFQNEAQLEKSRLLSDRFSAERPKGSFSTLEIQRTEQGDSAMYLCASSLSREGEQFFGPGTRLTVL.

This chain uses TRBV11-2 with TRBJ2-5; D is perhaps TRBD2 (6 bases). This CDR3 is built from 15 residues. Germline CDR1 and CDR2: SGHAT and FQNNGV. V lost 0 bases, J lost 4 bases, and 12 bases lay in between. CDR3 region: CASSLEAGRAETQYF. The DNA for the CDR3 is TGTGCCAGCAGCTTAGAAGCGGGCAGGGCAGAGACCCAGTACTTC.

As to this clone: The identical CDR3 is also encoded by other nucleotide sequences in the sample. The genes are TRBV6-5 and TRBJ1-1, with 9 positions matching TRBD1. The trim removed 2 bases at V and 11 bases at J, leaving 9 bases unmatched. The germline CDR1 and CDR2 sequences are MNHEY and SVGAGI. The CDR3 is 14 amino acids. The CDR3 region is CASSYGDRDLGAFF. The CDR3 DNA reads as TGTGCCAGCAGTTACGGGGACAGGGACCTCGGTGCTTTCTTT.

The chain has TRBV7-3 and TRBJ2-3, with unresolved D. CDR1 is SGHTA and CDR2 is FQGTGA in the germline V gene. The length of the CDR3 is 14 residues. V lost 1 base and J 4 bases, leaving 9 bases between the germline ends. The CDR3 bases are TGTGCCAGCAGCTTAAGAAGCTCCCCAGATACGCAGTATTTT. It translates to CASSLRSSPDTQYF.

The V gene is TRBV30, the J gene TRBJ2-7, with 9 bases that match TRBD1. From germline, CDR1 is GTSNPN and CDR2 SVGIG (reference sequence). The length of the CDR3 is 13 residues. V lost 3 bases to trimming and J lost 2 bases; unmatched junction nucleotides: 2. The CDR3 region is CAWRGQGAYEQYF. For the CDR3, the DNA is TGTGCCTGGAGGGGACAGGGAGCCTACGAGCAGTACTTC.

This chain uses TRBV28 with TRBJ2-7; TRBD2 matches at 11 bases. There are 15 residues in the CDR3. Germline V gives CDR1 MDHEN, CDR2 SYDVKM. V shed 7 bases and J 9 bases; nucleotides not matched to a gene: 14. CDR3 sequence: CASNSGGVPYEGQYF. The CDR3 DNA is TGTGCCAGCAATAGCGGGGGGGTACCCTACGAAGGGCAGTACTTC.